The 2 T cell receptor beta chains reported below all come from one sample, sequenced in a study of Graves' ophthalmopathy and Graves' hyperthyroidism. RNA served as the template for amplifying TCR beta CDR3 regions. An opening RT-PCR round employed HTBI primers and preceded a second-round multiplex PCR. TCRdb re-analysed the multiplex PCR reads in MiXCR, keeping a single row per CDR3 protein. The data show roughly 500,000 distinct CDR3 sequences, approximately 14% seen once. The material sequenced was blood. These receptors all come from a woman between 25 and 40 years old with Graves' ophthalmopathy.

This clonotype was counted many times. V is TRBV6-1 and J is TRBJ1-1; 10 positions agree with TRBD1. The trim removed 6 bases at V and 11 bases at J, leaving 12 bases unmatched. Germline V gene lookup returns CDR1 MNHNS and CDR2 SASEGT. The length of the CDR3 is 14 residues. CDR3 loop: CASSPDRGRGLAFF. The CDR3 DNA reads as TGTGCCAGCAGCCCAGACAGGGGGCGGGGATTGGCTTTCTTT.

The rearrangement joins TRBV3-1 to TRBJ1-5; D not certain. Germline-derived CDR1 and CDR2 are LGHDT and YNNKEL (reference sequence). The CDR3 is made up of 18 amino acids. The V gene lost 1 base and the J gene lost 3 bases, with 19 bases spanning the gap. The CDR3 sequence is CASSQGSAGRTHNQPQHF. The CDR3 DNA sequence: TGTGCCAGCAGCCAAGGGTCAGCGGGCAGGACCCACAATCAGCCCCAGCATTTT. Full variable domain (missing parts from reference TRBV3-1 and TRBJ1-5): DTAVSQTPKYLVTQMGNDKSIKCEQNLGHDTMYWYKQDSKKFLKIMFSYNNKELIINETVPNRFSPKSPDKAHLNLHINSLELGDSAVYFCASSQGSAGRTHNQPQHFGDGTRLSIL.